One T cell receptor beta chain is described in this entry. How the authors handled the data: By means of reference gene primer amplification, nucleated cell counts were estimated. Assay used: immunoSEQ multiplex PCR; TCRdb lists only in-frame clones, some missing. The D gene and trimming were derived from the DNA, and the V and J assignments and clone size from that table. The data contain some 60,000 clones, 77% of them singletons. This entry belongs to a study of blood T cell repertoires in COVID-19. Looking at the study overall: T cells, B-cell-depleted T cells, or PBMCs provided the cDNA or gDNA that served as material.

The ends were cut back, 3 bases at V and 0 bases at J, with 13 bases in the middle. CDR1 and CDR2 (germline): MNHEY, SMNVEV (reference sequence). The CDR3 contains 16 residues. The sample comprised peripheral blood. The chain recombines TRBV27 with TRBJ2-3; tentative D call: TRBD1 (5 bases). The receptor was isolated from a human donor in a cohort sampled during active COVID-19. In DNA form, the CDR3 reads TGTGCCAGCAGTTTGAGGACACAAGGGAGCACAGATACGCAGTATTTT. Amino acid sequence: CASSLRTQGSTDTQYF.